This paragraph covers one TCR beta chain sequence. Its binding antigen is unknown. One base away there is no much larger clone; base qualities are not given. This record comes from a study of blood T cell repertoires in COVID-19 (dated by TCRdb to the early 2020s). For the wider study: The collaborator samples originated in the United States, Italy and Spain and spanned the acute and convalescent phases of COVID-19. Where available, HLA class I and class II types were obtained from metadata supplied by the sample provider rather than from assay-based typing. Deeply sampled blood TCRbeta repertoires from subjects exposed to, actively infected with, or recovered from COVID-19 were included in the dataset. Nearly every sample came with metadata listing a de-identified subject ID, COVID-19 status, age in years and sex. The material from the prospective study consisted of cDNA or gDNA derived from T cells, B-cell-depleted T cells, or PBMCs. The repertoires were released in a freely available public database meant as a resource for research on the immune response to SARS-CoV-2. Samples came from the ongoing ImmuneRACE study (first 160 participants) plus 1,254 subjects from 6 global collaborators. Results the study describes overall, beyond this receptor: Clinical and demographic metadata were provided uncurated, with the amount varying by source and participant.

Collaborating institutions collected whole blood in K2EDTA tubes following their own protocols. For TCRbeta analysis, collaborator samples were shipped as frozen whole blood, as isolated PBMCs, or as DNA extracted from either sample type. TCRbeta CDR3 regions were amplified from genomic DNA by means of the immunoSEQ Assay, a bias-controlled multiplex PCR. Concerning the study's data processing: Within the assay, amplification of reference gene primers was used to estimate how many nucleated cells each sample contained. To quantify the absolute abundance of each unique TCRbeta CDR3 rearrangement, sequence reads were collapsed and filtered. Productive Simpson clonality was computed per sample as the square root of Simpson's diversity index over productive rearrangements. Imported from immuneACCESS, the table was reduced by TCRdb to in-frame sequences with V and J called. These copies leave out some clones; in studies compared against another copy, an unresolved V gene accounts for under half, and the cause of the remainder is not known. Clonal size and the V and J genes are those of that table, whereas D and trimming came from the DNA. The sample records 150,000 to 200,000 clones, about 86% of which are singletons. Almost 1% of the sample rests with the top ten.

The TCR comes from a man aged 18 to 35 with acute or convalescent COVID-19. Sequencing was performed on peripheral blood.

In nucleotide form, the sequence is TGTGCCAGCTTTCCCCCGACAGGGGGTGGAAATCAGCCCCAGCATTTT. This gives the protein CASFPPTGGGNQPQHF. The sequence joins TRBV28 to TRBJ1-5; 9 bases in the middle match TRBD1. Per the germline V gene, MDHEN is the CDR1 and SYDVKM is the CDR2. The germline V end is reduced by 8 bases and the J end by 4 bases; junction bases left unmatched: 12. Its CDR3 holds 16 amino acids, cysteine through phenylalanine. Here the CDR3 DNA is all that survives: 48 bases in frame from base 1. Full variable domain (CDR3 extended with the reference TRBV28 and TRBJ1-5 proteins): DVKVTQSSRYLVKRTGEKVFLECVQDMDHENMFWYRQDPGLGLRLIYFSYDVKMKEKGDIPEGYSVSREKKERFSLILESASTNQTSMYLCASFPPTGGGNQPQHFGDGTRLSIL.